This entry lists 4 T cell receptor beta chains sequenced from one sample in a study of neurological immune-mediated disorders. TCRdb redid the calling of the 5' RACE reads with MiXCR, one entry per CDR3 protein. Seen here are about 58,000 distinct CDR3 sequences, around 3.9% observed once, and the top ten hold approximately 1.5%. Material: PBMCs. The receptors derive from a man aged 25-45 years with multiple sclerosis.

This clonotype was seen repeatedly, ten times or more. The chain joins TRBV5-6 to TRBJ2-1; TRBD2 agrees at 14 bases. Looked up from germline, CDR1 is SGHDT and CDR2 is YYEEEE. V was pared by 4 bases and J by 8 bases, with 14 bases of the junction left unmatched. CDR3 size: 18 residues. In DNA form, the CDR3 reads TGTGCCAGCAGCCGGGGACTAGCGGGAGTCTCGGGCCAATATGAGCAGTTCTTC. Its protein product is CASSRGLAGVSGQYEQFF.

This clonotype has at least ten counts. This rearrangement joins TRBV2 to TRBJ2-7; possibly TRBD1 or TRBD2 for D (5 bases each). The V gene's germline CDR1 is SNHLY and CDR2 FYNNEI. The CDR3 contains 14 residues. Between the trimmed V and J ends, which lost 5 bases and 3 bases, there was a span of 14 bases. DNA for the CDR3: TGTGCCAGCAGTCCCCCGGTGGGGGTCTACGAGCAGTACTTC. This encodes CASSPPVGVYEQYF.

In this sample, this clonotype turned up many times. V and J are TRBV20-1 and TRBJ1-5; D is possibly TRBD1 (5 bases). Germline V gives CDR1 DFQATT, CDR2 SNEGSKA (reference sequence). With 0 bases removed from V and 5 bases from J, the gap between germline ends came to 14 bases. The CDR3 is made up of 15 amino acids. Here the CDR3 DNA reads TGCAGTGCTAGAGATTTTCAGGGCGGCGATCAGCCCCAGCATTTT. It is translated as CSARDFQGGDQPQHF.

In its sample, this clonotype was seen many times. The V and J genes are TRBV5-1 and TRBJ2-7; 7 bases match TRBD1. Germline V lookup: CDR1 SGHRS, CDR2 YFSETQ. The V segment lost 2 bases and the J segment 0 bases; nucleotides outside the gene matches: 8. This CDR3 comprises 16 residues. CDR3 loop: CASSFPTGRNSYEQYF. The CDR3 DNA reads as TGCGCCAGCAGCTTCCCGACAGGGCGAAACTCCTACGAGCAGTACTTC.